The T cell receptor beta chain described here comes from a study of CD8 T cells in Susac syndrome. With random hexamers, roughly 0.5 to 1 ug RNA was reverse transcribed. One entry per CDR3 protein, called by TCRdb with MiXCR from the immunoSEQ multiplex PCR reads. This table has roughly 84,000 distinct CDR3 sequences, about 95% appearing once. General study points: Clonal expansion involving Susac CD8+ cells peaked in TEMRA cells and active patients. The study's TCR sequencing and HLA analysis drew on a certain number of individuals. That number was acknowledged as relatively small.

Concerning this clonotype: The antigen is undetermined.

Sequencing of TCR beta, carried out with a high-throughput approach, was applied to CD8+ and CD4+ T cells from the blood. TEMRA cells were enriched by FACS, and CD4+ and CD8+ T cells were negatively isolated. From germline, CDR1 is MNHEY and CDR2 SMNVEV (reference sequence). The CDR3 runs 14 residues. Trimming took 7 bases from V and 4 from J; bases not matched to a gene: 7. This TCR was recovered from a human donor with Susac syndrome. This sequence joins TRBV27 and TRBJ2-3; the match to TRBD1 covers 8 bases. Sequencing used CD8+ T cells from PBMCs. CDR3 amino acids: CASTQQGGADTQYF. CDR3 DNA: TGTGCCAGCACTCAACAGGGGGGAGCAGATACGCAGTATTTT.